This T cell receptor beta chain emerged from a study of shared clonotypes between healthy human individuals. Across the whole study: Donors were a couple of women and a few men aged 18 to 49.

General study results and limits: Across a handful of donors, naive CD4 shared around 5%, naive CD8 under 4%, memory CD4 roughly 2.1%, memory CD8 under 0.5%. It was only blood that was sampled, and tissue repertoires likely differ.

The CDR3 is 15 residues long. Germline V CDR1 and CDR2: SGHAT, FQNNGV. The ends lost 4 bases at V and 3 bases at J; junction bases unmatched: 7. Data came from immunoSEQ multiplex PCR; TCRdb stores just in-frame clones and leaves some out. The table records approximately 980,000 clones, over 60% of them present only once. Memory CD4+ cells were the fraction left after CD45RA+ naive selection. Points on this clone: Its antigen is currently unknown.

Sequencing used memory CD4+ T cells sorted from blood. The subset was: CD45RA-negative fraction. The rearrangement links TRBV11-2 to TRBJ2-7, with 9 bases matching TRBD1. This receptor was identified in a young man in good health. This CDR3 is CASSWTQGANYEQYF. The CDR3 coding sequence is TGTGCCAGCAGCTGGACACAGGGGGCCAACTACGAGCAGTACTTC.